Listed here is a single TCR beta chain. Authors' analysis steps: Nucleated cell counts were estimated from reference gene primer amplification. Repertoires were generated with immunoSEQ multiplex PCR, while TCRdb's copy carries only in-frame clones and drops some. V and J calls and clone size are given by that table; D and trimming were obtained from the DNA. Found here are 210,000 or so clones, around 90% of them singletons; the top ten hold 2.7%. This sample is part of a study of blood T cell repertoires in COVID-19. As for the study in general: Sources were T cells, B-cell-depleted T cells, or PBMCs; the material itself was cDNA or gDNA.

Enrollment of patients from Seattle took place during active infection, with longitudinal follow-up. This TCR was recovered from a man aged 25 to 40 with COVID-19, enrolled during active disease. Sequenced material: peripheral blood.

CDR3 coding DNA: TGTGCCAGCAGCTGGCGGACTCCTAGCTCCTACGAGCAGTACTTC. Translation gives CASSWRTPSSYEQYF. This chain connects TRBV7-2 to TRBJ2-7, with D tentatively TRBD2 (5 bases). The germline V and J ends were trimmed by 4 bases and 0 bases, with 13 bases remaining between them. Germline V gene data show CDR1 as SGHTA and CDR2 as FQGNSA. This CDR3 has 15 amino acids.